The 19 T cell receptor beta chains in this list originate from one sample, sequenced in a study of Graves' ophthalmopathy and Graves' hyperthyroidism. RNA transcripts served as template for amplifying TCR beta CDR3 sequences. HTBI primers were used in a first-round RT-PCR, which preceded a second-round multiplex PCR. TCRdb re-analysed the multiplex PCR reads in MiXCR, keeping a single row per CDR3 protein. Of under 250,000 distinct CDR3 sequences listed, 25% to 30% are singletons. The specimen was peripheral blood. These receptors all stem from a man between 50 and 59 years old with Graves' ophthalmopathy.

The sample holds many counts of this clonotype. The chain carries TRBV5-1 and TRBJ2-7; tentative D call: TRBD1 (6 bases). V lost 3 bases, J lost 7 bases, and 23 bases lay in between. The CDR3 consists of 16 residues. In germline, CDR1 is SGHRS, CDR2 YFSETQ. CDR3 nucleotide sequence: TGCGCCAGCAGCTCCTCTGCGTCTACAGGGTCCAGGGAGCAGTACTTC. Translating gives CASSSSASTGSREQYF.

The V gene is TRBV7-2, the J gene TRBJ2-7, with D possibly TRBD2 on 6 matching bases. Germline V gene sequence: CDR1 SGHTA, CDR2 FQGNSA. Trimming removed 1 base at V and 3 bases at J, with 13 bases between. There are 15 residues in the CDR3. CDR3 sequence reads: CASSLGWGESYEQYF. For the CDR3, the DNA is TGTGCCAGCAGCTTAGGGTGGGGGGAGAGCTACGAGCAGTACTTC.

This rearrangement joins TRBV12-3 or TRBV12-4 to TRBJ1-1; D remains unclear. The CDR3 extends over 13 amino acids. V was pared by 5 bases and J by 6 bases, with 13 bases between. The CDR3 region has the DNA TGTGCCAGCAGTCGTTCCCTCGGGTCTGAAGCTTTCTTT. Its protein is CASSRSLGSEAFF.

This clonotype has more than one count but fewer than ten. The V gene is TRBV7-2, the J gene TRBJ1-1; TRBD1 might be the D (6 bases). The V gene's germline CDR1 is SGHTA and CDR2 FQGNSA. The CDR3 consists of 15 residues. V was pared by 2 bases and J by 4 bases, with 14 bases between. In DNA form, the CDR3 reads TGTGCCAGCAGCTTAACAGGGATCAGGATCACTGAAGCTTTCTTT. It yields the protein CASSLTGIRITEAFF.

The V call is TRBV28, the J call TRBJ1-6; D not certain. With 3 bases removed from V and 14 bases from J, the gap between germline ends came to 8 bases. CDR1 and CDR2 (germline): MDHEN, SYDVKM. There are 11 residues in the CDR3. The CDR3: CASSLKVTLHF. The CDR3 nucleotides are TGTGCCAGCAGTTTGAAGGTGACCCTCCACTTT.

The chain links TRBV6-2 or TRBV6-3 to TRBJ1-2, with D possibly matching TRBD1 (6 bases). The germline V and J ends were trimmed by 5 bases and 8 bases, with 18 bases remaining between them. This CDR3 region has 14 residues. Germline CDR1 and CDR2: MNHEY and SVGEGT. CDR3 in amino acids: CASSDRPSSLGYTF. The CDR3, as DNA: TGTGCCAGCAGTGACAGGCCCAGCAGTTTGGGCTACACCTTC.

This clonotype has a handful of counts. This chain joins TRBV12-3 or TRBV12-4 and TRBJ1-2; 8 bases fit TRBD1. Germline trimming cut 6 bases from V and 4 bases from J; bases unmatched to any gene: 7. This CDR3 comprises 14 residues. CDR3 in amino acids: CASRRQGRGYGYTF. As DNA, the CDR3 is TGTGCCAGCAGACGACAGGGGAGGGGCTATGGCTACACCTTC.

This clonotype was seen ten or more times. V gene TRBV15 combines with J gene TRBJ1-5, with D maybe TRBD1 (6 bases). CDR1 is LNHNV and CDR2 is YYDKDF in the germline V gene (reference sequence). The CDR3 runs 16 residues. The V end lost 0 bases, the J end lost 6 bases, and 15 bases lay between the germline ends. The CDR3 coding sequence is TGTGCCACCAGCAGAGATCTTCTACAGGGAGGTCAGCCCCAGCATTTT. The encoded protein is CATSRDLLQGGQPQHF.

Ten or more counts support this clonotype. The rearrangement joins TRBV24-1 to TRBJ2-3; TRBD2 might be the D (6 bases). Per the germline V gene, CDR1 is KGHDR and CDR2 is SFDVKD. The CDR3 contains 15 residues. V lost 5 bases to trimming and J lost 1 base, with 12 bases between them. The CDR3 loop is CATSGTGAGTDTQYF. CDR3 bases: TGTGCCACCAGTGGGACGGGAGCTGGCACAGATACGCAGTATTTT.

The chain uses TRBV6-2 or TRBV6-3 and TRBJ2-7; TRBD2 aligns across 11 bases. The germline V gene encodes CDR1 MNHEY and CDR2 SVGEGT. The CDR3 consists of 17 residues. The V and J ends lost 0 bases and 3 bases, in that order; junction bases with no gene match: 7. The CDR3 loop is CASSYSASGRLSYEQYF. DNA of the CDR3: TGTGCCAGCAGTTACTCGGCTAGCGGGAGGCTTAGCTACGAGCAGTACTTC.

V and J are TRBV2 and TRBJ1-2; D is unclear. The ends were cut back, 10 bases at V and 5 bases at J, with 23 bases in the middle. Germline V gives CDR1 SNHLY, CDR2 FYNNEI. The CDR3 runs to 15 residues. CDR3 region: CAKVRSTGRTYGYTF. The CDR3 DNA reads as TGTGCCAAGGTTAGGTCCACTGGGCGTACATATGGCTACACCTTC.

This clonotype was seen many times. V gene TRBV29-1 combines with J gene TRBJ1-2; D is ambiguous. CDR3 length: 11 residues. V gave up 5 bases and J gave up 8 bases, with 12 bases separating them. Germline CDR1 and CDR2: SQVTM and ANQGSEA. As DNA, the CDR3 is TGCAGCGTTTCACAGAGCGGGGGCTACACCTTC. As protein: CSVSQSGGYTF.

This clonotype has a count of ten or more. This chain uses TRBV7-2 with TRBJ1-1; the match to TRBD1 covers 9 bases. Germline CDR1 and CDR2: SGHTA and FQGNSA. The CDR3 is made up of 15 amino acids. The V and J ends lost 6 bases and 1 base, in that order; junction bases with no gene match: 6. The CDR3 protein is CASSWTGVRNTEAFF. The CDR3 nucleotides are TGTGCCAGCAGTTGGACAGGGGTAAGGAACACTGAAGCTTTCTTT.

This clonotype was seen repeatedly, ten times or more. The V gene is TRBV29-1, the J gene TRBJ2-5, with D perhaps being TRBD1 or TRBD2 (6 bases each). V dropped 2 bases and J dropped 3 bases, with 13 bases sitting between them. CDR3 length equals 14 residues. Germline CDR1 and CDR2: SQVTM and ANQGSEA. Written as DNA, the CDR3 is TGCAGCGTTGAACTGGGGGCGGGAAAAGAGACCCAGTACTTC. Its translation is CSVELGAGKETQYF. Drawing the rest from reference TRBV29-1 and TRBJ2-5, the complete variable domain is SAVISQKPSRDICQRGTSLTIQCQVDSQVTMMFWYRQQPGQSLTLIATANQGSEATYESGFVIDKFPISRPNLTFSTLTVSNMSPEDSSIYLCSVELGAGKETQYFGPGTRLLVL.

The rearrangement joins TRBV20-1 to TRBJ2-5, with TRBD1 matching over 8 bases. The CDR3 spans 13 residues. The germline CDR1 and CDR2 sequences are DFQATT and SNEGSKA (reference sequence). Losses at the gene ends were 8 bases for V and 5 bases for J; bases not matched to a gene: 10. For the CDR3, the DNA is TGCAGTCCTAAGACAGGGGACGCCGAGACCCAGTACTTC. It translates to CSPKTGDAETQYF.

This clonotype was counted at least ten times. V usage is TRBV11-2 and J usage is TRBJ1-1; D unresolved. Germline V lookup: CDR1 SGHAT, CDR2 FQNNGV. V dropped 2 bases and J dropped 9 bases, with 7 bases sitting between them. This CDR3 comprises 11 residues. The CDR3 sequence: CASSLPDQAFF. The CDR3 region has the DNA TGTGCCAGCAGCTTACCCGACCAAGCTTTCTTT.

This chain links TRBV6-1 with TRBJ2-5; 12 bases align to TRBD2. CDR1 and CDR2 from the germline V gene are MNHNS and SASEGT. Trimming removed 7 bases from V and 4 bases from J; junction bases left unmatched: 4. The length of the CDR3 is 14 residues. The CDR3 nucleotides are TGTGCCAGCACTGGACTAGCGGGAAGAGAGACCCAGTACTTC. Translated: CASTGLAGRETQYF.

This clonotype was recorded many times. The DNA of the CDR3 is TGTGCCAGCAGCTTACACAGGAACACTGAAGCTTTCTTT. Protein product: CASSLHRNTEAFF. The chain uses TRBV7-9 and TRBJ1-1; D gene ambiguous. Looked up from germline, CDR1 is SEHNR and CDR2 is FQNEAQ (reference sequence). The CDR3 spans 13 residues. Trimming shortened V by 2 bases and J by 1 base, and 5 bases separated the two germline ends.

The table lists this clonotype with many counts. The CDR3, as DNA: TGTGCCAGCAGTAAACTCTTCGGGGGTAACTATGGCTACACCTTC. This sequence encodes CASSKLFGGNYGYTF. The chain links TRBV6-1 to TRBJ1-2; tentatively, D is TRBD1 (5 bases). Between the trimmed V and J ends, which lost 5 bases and 1 base, there was a span of 14 bases. From germline, CDR1 is MNHNS and CDR2 SASEGT. The CDR3 is 15 residues long.